The next 12 T cell receptor beta chains were all read from a single sample in a study of blood T cell repertoires in COVID-19. The repertoire was sequenced with immunoSEQ multiplex PCR; TCRdb's copy has only in-frame clones and lacks some. The repertoire includes some 200,000 clones, 85% to 90% of them detected once, and roughly 5.7% sits in the top ten. The sample taken for sequencing was peripheral blood. The source is an elderly man with acute or convalescent COVID-19.

The rearrangement links TRBV28 to TRBJ2-1, with TRBD2 matching 14 bases. V shed 6 bases and J 4 bases; nucleotides not matched to a gene: 5. Germline V gene data show CDR1 as MDHEN and CDR2 as SYDVKM. The CDR3 consists of 16 residues. CDR3: CASRRLAGGRYNEQFF. DNA of the CDR3: TGTGCCAGCAGAAGACTAGCGGGAGGGAGGTACAATGAGCAGTTCTTC.

The chain links TRBV5-1 to TRBJ1-1; D gene ambiguous. CDR3 length equals 15 residues. Germline CDR1 is SGHRS and CDR2 is YFSETQ. V gave up 0 bases and J gave up 3 bases, with 12 bases separating them. This CDR3 reads CASSLGGMRDTEAFF. CDR3 nucleotides: TGCGCCAGCAGCTTGGGAGGGATGAGGGACACTGAAGCTTTCTTT.

This clone showed up just once. The chain has TRBV15 and TRBJ2-6, with D unresolved. This CDR3 region has 16 residues. V lost 2 bases and J lost 2, with 10 bases in between. Looked up from germline, CDR1 is LNHNV and CDR2 is YYDKDF (reference sequence). In DNA form, the CDR3 reads TGTGCCACCAGCAGATTACACAATACTGGGGCCAACGTCCTGACTTTC. Encoded protein: CATSRLHNTGANVLTF.

The chain employs TRBV7-2 and TRBJ2-1, with TRBD2 identical over 8 bases. The V gene's germline CDR1 is SGHTA and CDR2 FQGNSA. The ends lost 2 bases at V and 8 bases at J; junction bases unmatched: 5. The CDR3 has 14 amino acids. The CDR3 bases are TGTGCCAGCAGCTTACGGGAACTAGCGGATGAGCAGTTCTTC. Its protein is CASSLRELADEQFF.

The chain combines TRBV10-2 with TRBJ2-7; 11 positions agree with TRBD2. The ends lost 2 bases at V and 0 bases at J; junction bases unmatched: 0. This CDR3 comprises 15 residues. CDR1 is WSHSY and CDR2 is SAAADI in the germline V gene. The CDR3 sequence is CASSETSGSSYEQYF. The CDR3 DNA sequence: TGCGCCAGCAGTGAGACTAGCGGGAGCTCCTACGAGCAGTACTTC.

V is TRBV6-5 and J is TRBJ2-5, with no clear D. V was shortened by 6 bases and J by 1 base, with 9 bases between the two germline ends. This CDR3 spans 13 amino acids. Germline CDR1 MNHEY, CDR2 SVGAGI. The CDR3 loop reads CASSPNIQETQYF. The CDR3 coding sequence is TGTGCCAGCAGCCCAAACATCCAAGAGACCCAGTACTTC.

This chain uses TRBV29-1 with TRBJ2-1, with 14 bases identical to TRBD2. Germline V gene data show CDR1 as SQVTM and CDR2 as ANQGSEA. The CDR3 contains 21 residues. Trimming cost V 4 bases and J 0 bases; bases outside gene matches: 17. The CDR3 nucleotides are TGCAGCGTTGGTGGACTAGCGGGAGGTCCTAGATCCCTGAGCTCCTACAATGAGCAGTTCTTC. It codes for CSVGGLAGGPRSLSSYNEQFF.

This clone has a handful of counts. The rearrangement joins TRBV7-9 to TRBJ2-7; 10 nucleotides align to TRBD1. Germline V gene sequence: CDR1 SEHNR, CDR2 FQNEAQ (reference sequence). V lost 5 bases, J lost 6 bases, and 10 bases stayed unmatched. The CDR3 covers 15 residues. The CDR3 is CASSITGTGESEQYF. The CDR3 region has the DNA TGTGCCAGCAGCATTACCGGGACAGGGGAATCCGAGCAGTACTTC.

Remarks on this clone: Other nucleotide sequences from this sample produce the same CDR3. The CDR3: CATSDRTGPYNEQFF. CDR3 DNA sequence: TGTGCCACCAGTGATCGGACAGGGCCGTACAATGAGCAGTTCTTC. This chain uses TRBV24-1 with TRBJ2-1; TRBD1 aligns across 8 bases. V gave up 3 bases and J gave up 4 bases; unmatched junction bases: 4. CDR1 and CDR2 (germline): KGHDR, SFDVKD. CDR3 size: 15 residues.

The genes are TRBV6-5 and TRBJ2-5, with a tentative D call TRBD2 (5 bases). This CDR3 is built from 14 residues. Germline CDR1 reads MNHEY; CDR2 reads SVGAGI. V gave up 2 bases and J gave up 7 bases, with 14 bases separating them. The CDR3 coding sequence is TGTGCCAGCAGTTACATTGACGGTGGAGGGACCCAGTACTTC. Translation: CASSYIDGGGTQYF.

The rearrangement joins TRBV11-3 to TRBJ2-3; D is uncertain. The length of the CDR3 is 18 residues. Trimming removed 3 bases at V and 0 bases at J, with 19 bases between. Germline V gene lookup returns CDR1 SGHNT and CDR2 YENEEA. CDR3 coding DNA: TGTGCCAGCAGCTTTCCACGGGTTTGGAGAGCTAGCACAGATACGCAGTATTTT. Residues: CASSFPRVWRASTDTQYF.

This chain uses TRBV15 with TRBJ2-3; maybe TRBD2 (6 bases). V gave up 2 bases and J gave up 3 bases, with 9 bases separating them. Germline-derived CDR1 and CDR2 are LNHNV and YYDKDF (reference sequence). CDR3 length equals 14 residues. The CDR3 DNA sequence: TGTGCCACCAGCAGACCGGGAGTTACAGATACGCAGTATTTT. Encoded protein: CATSRPGVTDTQYF.